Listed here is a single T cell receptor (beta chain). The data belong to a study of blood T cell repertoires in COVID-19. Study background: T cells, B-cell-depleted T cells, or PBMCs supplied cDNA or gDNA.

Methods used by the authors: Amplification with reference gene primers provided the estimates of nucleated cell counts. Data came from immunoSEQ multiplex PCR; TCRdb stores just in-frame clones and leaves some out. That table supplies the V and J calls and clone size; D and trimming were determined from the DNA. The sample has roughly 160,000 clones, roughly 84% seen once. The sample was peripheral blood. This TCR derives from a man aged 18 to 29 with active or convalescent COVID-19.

CDR3 sequence reads: CASNNQGFHEQFF. The CDR3 DNA follows: TGTGCCAGCAATAACCAGGGTTTTCATGAGCAGTTCTTC. V is TRBV2 and J is TRBJ2-1; tentative D call: TRBD1 (5 bases). Germline CDR1 SNHLY, CDR2 FYNNEI. V was trimmed by 7 bases and J by 8 bases, leaving 15 bases between them. This CDR3 has 13 residues.